This TCR beta chain originates from a study of shared clonotypes between healthy human individuals. Study results and limitations: Despite large depth, rarefaction showed incomplete sorted-subset sequencing. A handful of donors showed sharing of roughly 5% of naive CD4 clonotypes.

The germline V gene has CDR1 SGHRS and CDR2 YFSETQ. V shed 3 bases, J shed 6 bases, and the junction held 9 bases outside the gene matches. The CDR3 has 17 residues. The repertoire was sequenced with immunoSEQ multiplex PCR; TCRdb's copy has only in-frame clones and lacks some. The data contain roughly 1,600,000 clones, approximately 98.5% of them singletons. CD4+ cells yielded CD45RA+ naive and CD45RA-negative memory subsets. A note on this clone: Its antigen is not known.

This receptor was taken from a young man in good health. Sequencing used naive CD4+ T cells sorted from blood. Subset reported: CD45RA+ positively selected. This chain uses TRBV5-1 with TRBJ1-4; 12 bases fit TRBD1. CDR3 sequence reads: CASSSWGQGAGDEKLFF. DNA for the CDR3: TGCGCCAGCAGCTCCTGGGGACAGGGGGCAGGGGATGAAAAACTGTTTTTT.